Listed below are T cell receptor beta chains from one sample, sequenced in a study of tissue T cells after allogeneic stem cell transplantation. The assay was immunoSEQ multiplex PCR, and TCRdb's table has in-frame clones only and misses some. The repertoire consists of some 7,000 clones, with roughly 79% occurring once and the leading ten covering approximately 15%. The sample consisted of skin, taken at autopsy. These receptors came from an older male patient with steroid-refractory graft-versus-host disease after an allogeneic stem cell transplant. Some T cells may be supplied by the graft donor. The CDR3 runs from the conserved cysteine through the conserved F or W. A D gene is named only where the DNA matches it firmly. Size is stated for part of the rows, as once, few or many counts, or as a class when the clone is expanded.

TRBJ1-1 | TRBV29-1 | . | TRBD1 | TGCAGCGTTGTTGGACAGGGAGGGACTGAAGCTTTCTTT | CSVVGQGGTEAFF
TRBJ1-5 | TRBV28 | . | TRBD1 | TGTGCCAGCAGCCTAGGACAGGGCCTGCAGCCCCAGCATTTT | CASSLGQGLQPQHF
TRBJ1-1 | TRBV7-9 | . | . | TGTGCCAGCAGCTTAGTACCGGGAATGAACACTGAAGCTTTCTTT | CASSLVPGMNTEAFF
TRBJ1-2 | TRBV11-2 | . | TRBD1 | TGTGCCAGCACCCCCGGACAGGGGTTGGGTGGCTACACCTTC | CASTPGQGLGGYTF
TRBJ1-5 | TRBV30 | once | . | TGTGCCTGGAGTGTAGGAAGCAATCAGCCCCAGCATTTT | CAWSVGSNQPQHF
TRBJ1-1 | TRBV4-1 | . | . | TGCGCCAGCAGCCAAGTAGAGGGGGGACGCGCTGAAGCTTTCTTT | CASSQVEGGRAEAFF
TRBJ2-7 | TRBV25-1 | . | . | TGTGCCAGCGAAGGACAGCTGACCTACGAGCAGTACTTC | CASEGQLTYEQYF
TRBJ2-3 | TRBV21-1 | . | . | TGTGCCAGCAGCAAAGCGCTGGGGGGTGCTAGCACAGATACGCAGTATTTT | CASSKALGGASTDTQYF
TRBJ1-2 | TRBV10-2 | few | . | TGCGCCTCAGCTGGGTACTATGGCTACACCTTC | CASAGYYGYTF
TRBJ2-2 | TRBV7-2 | . | . | TGTGCCAGCAGCTCCCAGACTTTCACCGGGGAGCTGTTTTTT | CASSSQTFTGELFF
TRBJ2-5 | TRBV11-2 | . | TRBD1 | TGTGCCAGCAGCTTAGGAGGGGGCTGGGAGACCCAGTACTTC | CASSLGGGWETQYF
TRBJ2-2 | TRBV7-7 | . | . | TGTGCTAGCAGCTTAGTGGCGCAGGGAAGGACGTCCCGGGAGCTGTTTTTT | CASSLVAQGRTSRELFF
TRBJ2-2 | TRBV5-6 | . | . | TGTGCCAGCAGCTTGGAGACGGTAGGGACCACCGGGGAGCTGTTTTTT | CASSLETVGTTGELFF
TRBJ1-1 | TRBV11-2 | . | . | TGTGCCAGCAGCTTAATGGGAAACACTGAAGCTTTCTTT | CASSLMGNTEAFF
TRBJ2-2 | TRBV7-8 | once | . | TGTGCCAGCAGCTTAGGCCTCACAGGGATAAGCACCGGGGAGCTGTTTTTT | CASSLGLTGISTGELFF
TRBJ2-3 | TRBV2 | . | TRBD1 | TGTGCCAGCAGTGTACAGGGGGGAACAGATACGCAGTATTTT | CASSVQGGTDTQYF
TRBJ1-6 | TRBV5-1 | . | TRBD1 | TGCGCCAGCAGCTTGCTGCTCGGGATGACAGGGCAGGCGGGATCACCCCTCCACTTT | CASSLLLGMTGQAGSPLHF
TRBJ2-7 | TRBV11-3 | . | TRBD1 | TGTGCCAGCAGCGAAACAGGGGTGAGTGAGCAGTACTTC | CASSETGVSEQYF
TRBJ2-2 | TRBV5-6 | . | . | TGTGCCAGCAGCGGGATGGGGGCATTTAACCCCGGGGAGCTGTTTTTT | CASSGMGAFNPGELFF
TRBJ1-2 | TRBV19 | . | TRBD1 | TGTGCCAGTAGAGGACAGGTCGGCGGCTACACCTTC | CASRGQVGGYTF
TRBJ2-7 | TRBV4-1 | . | . | TGCGCCAGCAGCCAAGGGGGGGCTGACGAGCAGTACTTC | CASSQGGADEQYF
TRBJ1-5 | TRBV7-9 | . | . | TGTGCCAGCAGCCGCTATAGCAATCAGCCCCAGCATTTT | CASSRYSNQPQHF
TRBJ2-1 | TRBV3-1/TRBV3-2 | . | . | TGTGCCAGCAGCCAAGATATAGGGCTGACCAATGAGCAGTTCTTC | CASSQDIGLTNEQFF
TRBJ1-1 | TRBV28 | . | . | TGTGCCAGCAGTTTACTCGGCAGCAACACTGAAGCTTTCTTT | CASSLLGSNTEAFF
TRBJ2-2 | TRBV30 | . | TRBD1 | TGTGCCTGGAGCGCAGGCAGGGGGTGGACCGGGGAGCTGTTTTTT | CAWSAGRGWTGELFF